The 18 T cell receptor beta chains below all came from one sample that was sequenced in a study of blood T cells in healthy people across ages. Combining a sample-barcoded 5' primer with a J-beta primer mix, a second PCR ran for 7 to 11 cycles. In TCRdb, the 5' RACE reads were re-called with MiXCR into one record per CDR3 protein. The sample shows 600,000 or so distinct CDR3 sequences, 25% to 35% of them seen only once. Specimen: blood. The receptor source for this set is a woman at least 80 years old in good health.

In its sample, this clonotype was seen many times. V gene TRBV6-1 combines with J gene TRBJ2-5, with D possibly being TRBD1 or TRBD2 (5 bases each). This CDR3 contains 12 residues. Trimming took 5 bases from V and 11 from J, leaving 15 bases between them. Germline CDR1 and CDR2: MNHNS and SASEGT. The CDR3 loop reads CASSTGVGTQYF. Written as DNA, the CDR3 is TGTGCCAGCAGTACTGGGGTGGGGACGCAGTACTTC.

This clonotype was recorded at least ten times. The chain has TRBV28 and TRBJ1-2; D perhaps matches TRBD1 (5 bases). Germline loops: CDR1 MDHEN, CDR2 SYDVKM. The CDR3 is 16 residues long. V lost 3 bases to trimming and J lost 4 bases, with 18 bases between them. Here the CDR3 DNA reads TGTGCCAGCAGTTTTACCGGGGGTGGGGTTGGCTATGGCTACACCTTC. Protein product: CASSFTGGGVGYGYTF.

V gene TRBV30 combines with J gene TRBJ1-4; D remains ambiguous. The V end lost 3 bases, the J end lost 6 bases, and 8 bases lay between the germline ends. Looked up from germline, CDR1 is GTSNPN and CDR2 is SVGIG (reference sequence). The length of the CDR3 is 12 residues. The CDR3 nucleotides are TGTGCCTGGAGCCGGACGCATGAAAAACTGTTTTTT. Translated, it gives CAWSRTHEKLFF. Using reference TRBV30 and TRBJ1-4 for the parts outside the CDR3, the full variable domain is SQTIHQWPATLVQPVGSPLSLECTVEGTSNPNLYWYRQAAGRGLQLLFYSVGIGQISSEVPQNLSASRPQDRQFILSSKKLLLSDSGFYLCAWSRTHEKLFFGSGTQLSVL.

Concerning this clonotype itself: Since a much larger clone is just one base distant, this may be a read error. CDR3 protein: CSASRSSGQGGETQFF. In nucleotides, the CDR3 is TGCAGTGCTAGTAGGTCTTCGGGACAGGGGGGAGAGACCCAGTTCTTC. The J gene is TRBJ2-5, the V gene TRBV20-1, with 11 bases that match TRBD1. The end of the DNA aligns better with TRBJ2-1, so the J call may be wrong. This CDR3 is 16 amino acids long. Germline V gene data show CDR1 as DFQATT and CDR2 as SNEGSKA (reference sequence).

This clonotype has ten or more counts. The J gene is TRBJ1-5, the V gene TRBV27; TRBD1 aligns across 7 bases. Germline V lookup: CDR1 MNHEY, CDR2 SMNVEV (reference sequence). The CDR3 length is 15 residues. Trimming removed 4 bases from V and 4 bases from J; junction bases left unmatched: 7. The CDR3 nucleotides read TGTGCCAGCAGTTCCGGGACAGACGCTAATCAGCCCCAGCATTTT. The encoded protein is CASSSGTDANQPQHF.

The chain combines TRBV29-1 with TRBJ2-7; D is possibly TRBD1 (5 bases). CDR1 SQVTM and CDR2 ANQGSEA come from the germline V gene. This CDR3 comprises 14 residues. With 7 bases removed from V and 0 bases from J, the gap between germline ends came to 16 bases. CDR3 coding DNA: TGCAGCGCCCTGGACACCTCAAACTCCTACGAGCAGTACTTC. Protein product: CSALDTSNSYEQYF.

This clonotype has at least ten counts. This rearrangement joins TRBV20-1 to TRBJ2-1; D gene unclear. The CDR3 runs to 15 residues. Germline CDR1 reads DFQATT; CDR2 reads SNEGSKA (reference sequence). Trimming took 3 bases from V and 1 from J, leaving 13 bases between them. In DNA form, the CDR3 reads TGCAGTGCTAGCCTTACGGATCCATCCTACAATGAGCAGTTCTTC. This sequence encodes CSASLTDPSYNEQFF.

This clonotype was seen repeatedly, ten times or more. This chain joins TRBV6-5 and TRBJ2-1; 8 bases agree with TRBD2. Unmatched junction bases numbered 14, after V lost 6 bases and J lost 4 bases. Germline V gene sequence: CDR1 MNHEY, CDR2 SVGAGI. This CDR3 has 17 residues. Written as DNA, the CDR3 is TGTGCCAGCAGATTAACGGGGGGGCCTGTTGTTTACAATGAGCAGTTCTTC. Amino acids: CASRLTGGPVVYNEQFF.

A note on this clonotype: A much larger clone lies a single base off, so this may be a read error. V usage is TRBV5-1 and J usage is TRBJ2-1; D gene uncertain. CDR1 and CDR2 (germline): SGHRS, YFSETQ. This CDR3 has 13 amino acids. V was shortened by 5 bases and J by 5 bases, with 11 bases between the two germline ends. The CDR3 nucleotides are TGCGCCAGCAGTAAGACGCCCGACAATGAGCAGTTCTTC. Protein product: CASSKTPDNEQFF.

This clonotype came up a few times. The CDR3 sequence: CSARKGETNTEAFF. The CDR3 DNA is TGCAGTGCTAGAAAGGGAGAGACGAACACTGAAGCTTTCTTT. The rearrangement joins TRBV20-1 to TRBJ1-1; no clear D gene. Germline V gene lookup returns CDR1 DFQATT and CDR2 SNEGSKA (reference sequence). The V end lost 2 bases, the J end lost 1 base, and 11 bases lay between the germline ends. The CDR3 runs to 14 residues.

This chain joins TRBV29-1 and TRBJ1-1; D unclear. The germline gives CDR1 SQVTM, CDR2 ANQGSEA. The germline V and J ends were trimmed by 3 bases and 0 bases, with 8 bases remaining between them. The CDR3 is made up of 13 amino acids. CDR3 amino acids: CSVDPLLNTEAFF. CDR3 in DNA: TGCAGCGTTGATCCCCTTCTGAACACTGAAGCTTTCTTT.

The chain employs TRBV11-2 and TRBJ1-2; D is uncertain. Trimming removed 1 base from V and 4 bases from J, with 10 bases in between. Germline CDR1 SGHAT, CDR2 FQNNGV. This CDR3 region has 14 residues. CDR3 sequence (DNA): TGTGCCAGCAGCTTAGTAGCCAGGCCCTATGGCTACACCTTC. Protein sequence: CASSLVARPYGYTF.

This clonotype showed up many times. This chain joins TRBV20-1 and TRBJ2-4; 11 bases match TRBD1. Germline CDR1 is DFQATT and CDR2 is SNEGSKA (reference sequence). Trimming removed 5 bases from V and 5 bases from J; junction bases left unmatched: 8. CDR3 size: 15 residues. The CDR3 DNA reads as TGCAGTGCTGGCTTACCGGGACAGGGGGAAAACATTCAGTACTTC. Translation: CSAGLPGQGENIQYF.

This clonotype was recorded many times. The chain employs TRBV7-9 and TRBJ2-7, with D tentatively TRBD1 (6 bases). The germline gives CDR1 SEHNR, CDR2 FQNEAQ (reference sequence). This CDR3 is 13 amino acids long. The V gene lost 5 bases and the J gene lost 3 bases, with 11 bases spanning the gap. CDR3 bases: TGTGCCAGCAGCCCAGGACAGCGCTACGAGCAGTACTTC. Translating it yields CASSPGQRYEQYF.

This clonotype was counted ten times or more. The rearrangement joins TRBV5-1 to TRBJ1-6; TRBD1 aligns across 8 bases. The V gene end was trimmed by 2 bases and the J gene end by 8 bases; junction bases not matched to a gene: 6. Germline V gene data show CDR1 as SGHRS and CDR2 as YFSETQ. CDR3 size: 15 residues. This CDR3 is CASSFFGQGDSPLHF. As DNA, the CDR3 is TGCGCCAGCAGCTTTTTTGGACAGGGAGATTCACCCCTCCACTTT.

The rearrangement uses TRBV4-3 and TRBJ2-4; D unclear. Trimming removed 1 base from V and 0 bases from J, with 13 bases in between. From germline, CDR1 is LGHNA and CDR2 YSLEER. The CDR3 sequence is 17 residues long. In DNA, the CDR3 is TGCGCCAGCAGCCAAGTGGCGTTAAGACTAGCCAAAAACATTCAGTACTTC. Protein sequence: CASSQVALRLAKNIQYF.

The rearrangement links TRBV5-1 to TRBJ1-1; D perhaps matches TRBD1 (6 bases). The CDR3 has 14 amino acids. Germline V gene data show CDR1 as SGHRS and CDR2 as YFSETQ. Trimming cost V 6 bases and J 3 bases, with 15 bases left between them. CDR3 DNA: TGCGCCAGCACCCGGGGGGCCGGGGACACTGAAGCTTTCTTT. It is translated as CASTRGAGDTEAFF.

The table lists this clonotype with many counts. It is unclear where the CDR3 begins or ends on the DNA, so no DNA is shown, and the CDR3 is as TCRdb lists it. V usage is TRBV7-5 and J usage is TRBJ2-1; the DNA was not compared with TRBD1, the D call given in the table. TRBV7-5 is labeled a pseudogene. The CDR3 numbers 19 amino acids, ends counted. CDR3 amino acids: CISVPEASWGQGAKNEQFF.